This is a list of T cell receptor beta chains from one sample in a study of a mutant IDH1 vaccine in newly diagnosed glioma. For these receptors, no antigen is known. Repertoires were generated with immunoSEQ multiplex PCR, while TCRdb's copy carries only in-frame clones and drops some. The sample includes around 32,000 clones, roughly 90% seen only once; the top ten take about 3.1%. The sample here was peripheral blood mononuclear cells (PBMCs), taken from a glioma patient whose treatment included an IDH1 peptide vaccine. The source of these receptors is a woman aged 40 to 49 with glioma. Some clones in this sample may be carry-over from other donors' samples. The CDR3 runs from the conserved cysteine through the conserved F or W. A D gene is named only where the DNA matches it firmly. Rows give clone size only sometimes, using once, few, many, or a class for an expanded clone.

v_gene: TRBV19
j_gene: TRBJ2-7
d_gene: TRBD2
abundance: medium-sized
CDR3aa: CASSMRAGDYEQYF
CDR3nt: TGTGCCAGTAGTATGAGGGCGGGGGATTACGAGCAGTACTTC

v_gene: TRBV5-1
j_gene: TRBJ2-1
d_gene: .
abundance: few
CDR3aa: CASSPSSYNEQFF
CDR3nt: TGCGCCAGCAGCCCCAGCTCCTACAATGAGCAGTTCTTC

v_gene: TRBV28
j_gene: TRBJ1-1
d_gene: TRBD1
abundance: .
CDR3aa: CASWTGNTEAFF
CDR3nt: TGTGCCAGCTGGACAGGCAACACTGAAGCTTTCTTT

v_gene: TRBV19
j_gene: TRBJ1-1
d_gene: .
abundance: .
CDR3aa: CASTPWGSENREAFF
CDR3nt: TGTGCCAGCACGCCGTGGGGCAGTGAGAACAGGGAAGCTTTCTTT

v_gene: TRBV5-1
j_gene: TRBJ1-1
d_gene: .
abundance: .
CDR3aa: CASSLGTEDWYTEAFF
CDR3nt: TGCGCCAGCAGCCTTGGGACCGAGGACTGGTACACTGAAGCTTTCTTT

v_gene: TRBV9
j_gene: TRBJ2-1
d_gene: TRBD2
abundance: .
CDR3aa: CASSPWGGDNEQFF
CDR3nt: TGTGCCAGCAGCCCGTGGGGGGGTGACAATGAGCAGTTCTTC

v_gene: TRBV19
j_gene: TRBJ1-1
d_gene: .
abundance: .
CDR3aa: CASSTLPPQDAFF
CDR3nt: TGTGCCAGTAGTACCCTACCCCCTCAGGACGCTTTCTTT

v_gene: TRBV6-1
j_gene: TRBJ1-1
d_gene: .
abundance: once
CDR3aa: CASPMPYPTTEAFF
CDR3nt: TGTGCCAGCCCAATGCCATACCCCACCACTGAAGCTTTCTTT

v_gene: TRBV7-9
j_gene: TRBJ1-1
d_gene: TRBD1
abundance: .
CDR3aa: CASSSSDRVNTEAFF
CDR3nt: TGTGCCAGCAGCTCCTCGGACAGGGTGAACACTGAAGCTTTCTTT

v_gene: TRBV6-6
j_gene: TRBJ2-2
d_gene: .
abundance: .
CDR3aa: CASRVLASGELFF
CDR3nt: TGTGCCAGCAGAGTTTTAGCCTCCGGGGAGCTGTTTTTT

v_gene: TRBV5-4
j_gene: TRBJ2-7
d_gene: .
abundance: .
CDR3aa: CASSWGRAGLEGEQYF
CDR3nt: TGTGCCAGCAGCTGGGGGCGGGCAGGGTTGGAGGGCGAGCAGTACTTC

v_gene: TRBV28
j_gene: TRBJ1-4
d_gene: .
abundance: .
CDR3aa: CASSLLENEKLFF
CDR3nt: TGTGCCAGCAGTTTATTGGAAAATGAAAAACTGTTTTTT

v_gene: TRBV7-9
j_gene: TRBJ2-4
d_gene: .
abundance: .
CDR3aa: CASSSGGAAKNIQYF
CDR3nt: TGTGCCAGCAGCTCCGGAGGAGCCGCCAAAAACATTCAGTACTTC

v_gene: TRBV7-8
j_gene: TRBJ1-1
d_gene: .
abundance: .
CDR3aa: CASSRSDTEAFF
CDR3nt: TGTGCCAGCAGCCGGTCCGACACTGAAGCTTTCTTT

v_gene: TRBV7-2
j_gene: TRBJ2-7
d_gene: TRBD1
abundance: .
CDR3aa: CASRVRTGEYEQYF
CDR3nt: TGTGCCAGCAGGGTACGGACAGGGGAATACGAGCAGTACTTC

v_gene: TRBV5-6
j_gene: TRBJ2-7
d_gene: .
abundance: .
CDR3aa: CASSFGHLRPYEQYF
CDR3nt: TGTGCCAGCAGCTTCGGACACCTCAGGCCCTACGAGCAGTACTTC

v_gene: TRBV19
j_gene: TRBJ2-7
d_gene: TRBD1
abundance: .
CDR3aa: CASSDRGREQYF
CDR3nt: TGTGCCAGTTCGGACAGGGGGAGAGAGCAGTACTTC

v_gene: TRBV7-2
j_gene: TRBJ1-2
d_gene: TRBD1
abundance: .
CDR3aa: CASSAGTAYGYTF
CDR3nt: TGTGCCAGCAGCGCCGGGACAGCCTATGGCTACACCTTC

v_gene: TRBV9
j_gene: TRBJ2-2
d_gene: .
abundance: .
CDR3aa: CASSVGADNTGELFF
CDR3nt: TGTGCCAGCAGCGTAGGGGCAGACAACACCGGGGAGCTGTTTTTT

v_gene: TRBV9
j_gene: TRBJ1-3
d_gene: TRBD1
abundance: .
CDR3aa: CASSPGTAGNTIYF
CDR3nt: TGTGCCAGCAGCCCGGGGACAGCGGGAAACACCATATATTTT

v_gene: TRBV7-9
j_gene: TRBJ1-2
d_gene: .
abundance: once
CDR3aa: CASSLFKGDGYTF
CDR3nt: TGTGCCAGCAGCTTATTCAAAGGGGATGGCTACACCTTC

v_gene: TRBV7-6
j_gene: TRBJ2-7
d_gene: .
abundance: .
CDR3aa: CASSRLPTGTGEQYF
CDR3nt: TGTGCCAGCAGCCGACTACCGACCGGGACGGGCGAGCAGTACTTC

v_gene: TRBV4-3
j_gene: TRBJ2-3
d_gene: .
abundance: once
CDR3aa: CASSQTEHHNTDTQYF
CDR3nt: TGCGCCAGCAGCCAAACAGAACATCATAACACAGATACGCAGTATTTT

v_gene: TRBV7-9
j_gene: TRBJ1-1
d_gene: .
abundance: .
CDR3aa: CASQENTEAFF
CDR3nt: TGTGCCTCTCAGGAGAACACTGAAGCTTTCTTT

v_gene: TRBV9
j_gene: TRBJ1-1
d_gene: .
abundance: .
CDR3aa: CASSSRLGQTEAFF
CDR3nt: TGTGCCAGCAGCTCCCGGCTAGGCCAAACTGAAGCTTTCTTT

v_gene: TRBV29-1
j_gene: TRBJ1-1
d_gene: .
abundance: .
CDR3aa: CSVEPVSAGQTEAFF
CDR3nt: TGCAGCGTGGAACCGGTTTCGGCAGGGCAAACTGAAGCTTTCTTT

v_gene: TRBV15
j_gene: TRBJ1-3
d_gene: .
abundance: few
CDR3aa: CATSRARGNTIYF
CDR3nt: TGTGCCACCAGCAGAGCCAGGGGAAACACCATATATTTT

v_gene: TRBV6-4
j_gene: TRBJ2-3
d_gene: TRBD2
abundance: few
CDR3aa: CASSRLAGGTDTQYF
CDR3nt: TGTGCCAGCAGTAGGCTAGCGGGAGGCACAGATACGCAGTATTTT

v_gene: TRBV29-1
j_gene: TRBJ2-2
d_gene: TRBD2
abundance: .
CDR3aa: CSVPGWTSGANTGELFF
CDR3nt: TGCAGCGTGCCAGGGTGGACTAGCGGCGCGAACACCGGGGAGCTGTTTTTT

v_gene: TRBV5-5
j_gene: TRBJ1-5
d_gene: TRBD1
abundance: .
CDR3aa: CASSWDRKRPQHF
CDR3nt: TGTGCCAGCAGCTGGGACAGGAAACGGCCCCAGCATTTT

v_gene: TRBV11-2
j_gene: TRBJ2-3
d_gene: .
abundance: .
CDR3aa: CASSLVGSTDTQYF
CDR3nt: TGTGCCAGCAGCTTAGTCGGGAGCACAGATACGCAGTATTTT

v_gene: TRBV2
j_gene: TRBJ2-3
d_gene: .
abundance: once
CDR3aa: CASTEGRGIDTQYF
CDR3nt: TGTGCCAGCACCGAAGGGAGGGGGATAGATACGCAGTATTTT

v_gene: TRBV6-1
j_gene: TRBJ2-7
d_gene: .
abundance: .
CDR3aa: CASGASAVYEQYF
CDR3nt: TGTGCCAGCGGGGCTAGCGCCGTCTACGAGCAGTACTTC

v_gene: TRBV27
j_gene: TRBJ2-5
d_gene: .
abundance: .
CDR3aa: CASGTIETQYF
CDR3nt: TGTGCCAGCGGGACAATAGAGACCCAGTACTTC

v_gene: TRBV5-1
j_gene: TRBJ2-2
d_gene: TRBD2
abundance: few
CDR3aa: CASSLLLAGPTGELFF
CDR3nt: TGCGCCAGCAGCTTGTTATTAGCGGGACCCACCGGGGAGCTGTTTTTT

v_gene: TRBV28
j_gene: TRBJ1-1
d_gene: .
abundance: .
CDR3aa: CASSSIGGNTEAFF
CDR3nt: TGTGCCAGCTCGTCGATCGGGGGGAACACTGAAGCTTTCTTT

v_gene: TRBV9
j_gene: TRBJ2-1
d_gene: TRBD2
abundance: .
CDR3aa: CASSSGTTLNEQFF
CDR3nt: TGTGCCAGCAGCTCCGGGACTACCTTGAATGAGCAGTTCTTC

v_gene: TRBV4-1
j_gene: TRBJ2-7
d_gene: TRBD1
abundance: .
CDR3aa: CASSQITAGQGRYEQYF
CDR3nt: TGCGCCAGCAGCCAGATTACCGCAGGACAGGGCAGGTACGAGCAGTACTTC

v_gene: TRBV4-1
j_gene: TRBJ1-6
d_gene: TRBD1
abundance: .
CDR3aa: CASSQAAGGGGNSPLHF
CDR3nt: TGCGCCAGCAGCCAGGCTGCAGGGGGCGGGGGTAATTCACCCCTCCACTTT

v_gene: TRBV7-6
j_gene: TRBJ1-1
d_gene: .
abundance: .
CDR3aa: CASSLEGLGLRNTEAFF
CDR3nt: TGTGCCAGCAGCTTAGAAGGTCTGGGACTCAGGAACACTGAAGCTTTCTTT

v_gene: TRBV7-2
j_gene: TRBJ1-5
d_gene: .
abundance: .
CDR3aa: CASSLENRNQPQHF
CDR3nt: TGTGCCAGCAGCCTGGAGAATCGAAATCAGCCCCAGCATTTT

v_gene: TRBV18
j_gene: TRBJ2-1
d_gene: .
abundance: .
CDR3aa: CASSGGSYNEQFF
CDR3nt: TGTGCCAGCTCAGGGGGATCCTACAATGAGCAGTTCTTC

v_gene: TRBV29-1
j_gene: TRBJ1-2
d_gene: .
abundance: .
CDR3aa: CSVEGPDGYTF
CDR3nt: TGCAGCGTTGAGGGGCCGGATGGCTACACCTTC

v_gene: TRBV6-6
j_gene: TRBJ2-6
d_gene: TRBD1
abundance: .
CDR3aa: CAARDRGLSGANVLTF
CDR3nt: TGTGCCGCCCGGGACAGGGGCCTCTCTGGGGCCAACGTCCTGACTTTC

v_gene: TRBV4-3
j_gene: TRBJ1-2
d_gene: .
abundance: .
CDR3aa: CASSQGLGGQWNGYTF
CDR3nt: TGCGCCAGCAGCCAAGGACTGGGGGGTCAATGGAATGGCTACACCTTC

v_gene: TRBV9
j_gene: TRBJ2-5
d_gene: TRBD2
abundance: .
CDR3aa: CASSVGPSGKETQYF
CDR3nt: TGTGCCAGCAGCGTAGGACCTAGCGGAAAAGAGACCCAGTACTTC

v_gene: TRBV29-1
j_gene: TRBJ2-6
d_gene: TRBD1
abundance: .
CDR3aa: CSVEGDRVSGANVLTF
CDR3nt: TGCAGCGTTGAGGGTGACAGGGTGTCTGGGGCCAACGTCCTGACTTTC

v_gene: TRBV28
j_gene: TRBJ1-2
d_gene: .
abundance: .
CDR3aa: CASSLGTGGYTF
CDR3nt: TGTGCCAGCAGCCTAGGGACGGGTGGCTACACCTTC